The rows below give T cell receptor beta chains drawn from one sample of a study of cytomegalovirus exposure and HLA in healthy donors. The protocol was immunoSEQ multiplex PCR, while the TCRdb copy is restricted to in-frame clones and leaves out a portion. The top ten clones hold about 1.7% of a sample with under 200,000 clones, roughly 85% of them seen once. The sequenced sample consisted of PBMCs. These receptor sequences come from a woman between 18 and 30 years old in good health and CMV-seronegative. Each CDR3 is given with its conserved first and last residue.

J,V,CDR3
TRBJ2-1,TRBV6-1,CASSGGGRPGVPYNEQFF
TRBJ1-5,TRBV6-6,CASSPLDRENQPQHF
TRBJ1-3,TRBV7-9,CASSESYTIYF
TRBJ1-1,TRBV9,CASSAGGAGPEAFF
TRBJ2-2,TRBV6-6,CASSLLAGVAGELFF
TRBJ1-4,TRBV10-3,CAINSGVAGEKLFF
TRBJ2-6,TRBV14,CASSQVSAGANVLTF
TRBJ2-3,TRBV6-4,CASSPQRQNTQYF
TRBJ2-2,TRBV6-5,CASSSPRQSAGELFF
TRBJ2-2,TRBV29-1,CSAAPGTVNTGELFF
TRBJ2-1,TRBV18,CASSPSIASSYNEQFF
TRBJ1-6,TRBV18,CASSPRGDRDNSPLHF
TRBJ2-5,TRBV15,CATSRDRDSSQETQYF
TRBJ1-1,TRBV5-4,CASSFGGGNTEAFF
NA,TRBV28,CASSLLTASGRAYEQYF
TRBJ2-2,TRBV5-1,CASKVGGPNTGELFF
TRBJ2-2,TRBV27,CASSFLSPNTGELFF
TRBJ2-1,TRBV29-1,CSVVYRGTTYNEQFF
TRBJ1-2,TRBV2,CASSKTGGSATNYGYTF
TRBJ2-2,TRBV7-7,CASSLGPGTGVNGGELFF
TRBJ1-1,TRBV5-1,CASSWTGEDTEAFF
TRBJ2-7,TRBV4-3,CASSQDRGQGYEQYF
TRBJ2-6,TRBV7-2,CASSFPRYSGANVLTF
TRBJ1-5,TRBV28,CASIGQWGHSNQPQHF
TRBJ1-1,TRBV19,CASKEGAGGVTEAFF
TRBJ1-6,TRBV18,CASSPGGRNSPLHF
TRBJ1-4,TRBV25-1,CASSESTGLSEKLFF
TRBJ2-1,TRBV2,CASRGLAGWADTSSYNEQFF
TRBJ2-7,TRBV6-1,CASYMDWDYEQYF
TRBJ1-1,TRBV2,CASSEVDHGQENTEAFF
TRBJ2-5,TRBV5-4,CASSDSRGEQYF
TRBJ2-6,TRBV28,CASSSRTGPSSGANVLTF
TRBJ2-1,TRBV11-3,CASSLGSYNEQFF
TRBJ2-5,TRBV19,CASRGGRSLETQYF
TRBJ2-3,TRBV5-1,CASSRSPGTSTDTQYF
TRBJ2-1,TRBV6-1,CASSPGTGGYNEQFF
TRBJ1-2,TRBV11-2,CASSLRMDSVYGYTF
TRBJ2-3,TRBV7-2,CASSLGSGITDTQYF
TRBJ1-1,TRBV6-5,CASSPRDRVDTEAFF
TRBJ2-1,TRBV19,CASSPGLAIHEQFF
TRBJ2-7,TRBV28,CASSLLGGTYEQYF
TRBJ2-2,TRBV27,CASSPLVSGTGELFF
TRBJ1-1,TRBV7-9,CASSLEHQNTEAFF
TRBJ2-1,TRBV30,CAWSGQADNEQFF
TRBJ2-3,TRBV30,CAWRTGGLTDTQYF
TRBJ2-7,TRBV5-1,CASSPGTGGNSYEQYF
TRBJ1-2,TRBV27,CASSPRGTNYGYTF
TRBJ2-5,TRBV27,CASSAGFGKETQYF
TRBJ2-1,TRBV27,CASTTLTLAGGYNEQFF
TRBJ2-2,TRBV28,CASSQGLNTGELFF
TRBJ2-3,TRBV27,CASKVGGGTDTQYF
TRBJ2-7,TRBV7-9,CASSSGLAGAYEQYF
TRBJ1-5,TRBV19,CASSLQGMGNQPQHF
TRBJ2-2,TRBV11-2,CASSLVSGANTGELFF
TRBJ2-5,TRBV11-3,CASSSLAGGRGETQYF
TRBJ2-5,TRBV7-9,CASSLARETQYF
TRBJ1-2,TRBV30,CAWGRGIGYGYTF
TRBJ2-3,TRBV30,CAWSSGSQDTQYF